The 14 T cell receptor beta chains given below trace back to one sample, sequenced in a study of blood T cell repertoires in COVID-19. The data were produced by immunoSEQ multiplex PCR, yet TCRdb's version contains in-frame clones alone and is incomplete. The sample contains 270,000 or so clones, about 89% of which appear only once. The specimen was PBMCs or T cells enriched from blood (not recorded which). The receptors originated from a woman aged 18 to 35 who had recovered from COVID-19.

V is TRBV19 and J is TRBJ2-7; 8 positions agree with TRBD2. The CDR3 loop spans 15 amino acids. V shed 2 bases and J 1 base; nucleotides not matched to a gene: 4. Germline V gene data show CDR1 as LNHDA and CDR2 as SQIVND (reference sequence). The CDR3 region has the DNA TGTGCCAGTAGTATACGTAGCGGGGTGTCCTACGAGCAGTACTTC. Translated: CASSIRSGVSYEQYF.

The chain is built from TRBV6-2 or TRBV6-3 and TRBJ2-5; 11 nucleotides agree with TRBD2. This CDR3 is 17 amino acids long. Trimming cost V 4 bases and J 0 bases; bases outside gene matches: 7. Germline V gene sequence: CDR1 MNHEY, CDR2 SVGEGT. CDR3 in amino acids: CASSFGTSGTHQETQYF. Here the CDR3 DNA reads TGTGCCAGCAGTTTCGGGACTAGCGGTACCCACCAAGAGACCCAGTACTTC.

J is TRBJ2-1 and V is TRBV6-1; D is unresolved. Per germline, CDR1 MNHNS and CDR2 SASEGT. V lost 0 bases and J lost 6, with 9 bases in between. The CDR3 sequence is 14 residues long. CDR3 sequence reads: CASSEAGPLNEQFF. Here the CDR3 DNA reads TGTGCCAGCAGTGAAGCTGGGCCCCTCAATGAGCAGTTCTTC.

This chain connects TRBV27 to TRBJ2-7, with D possibly TRBD1 on 6 matching bases. Per germline, CDR1 MNHEY and CDR2 SMNVEV (reference sequence). This CDR3 spans 13 amino acids. Trimming took 6 bases from V and 3 from J, leaving 12 bases between them. CDR3 nucleotides: TGTGCCAGCAGCCAGTGGGGGCGCTACGAGCAGTACTTC. Its protein product is CASSQWGRYEQYF.

The V gene is TRBV30, the J gene TRBJ2-1; 7 nucleotides agree with TRBD2. Unmatched junction bases numbered 13, after V lost 6 bases and J lost 8 bases. Germline V gives CDR1 GTSNPN, CDR2 SVGIG (reference sequence). The CDR3 runs 14 residues. CDR3: CACRAGVIRDEQFF. CDR3 sequence (DNA): TGTGCCTGCCGGGCGGGAGTGATTAGGGATGAGCAGTTCTTC. Complete variable domain (other parts from reference TRBV30 and TRBJ2-1): SQTIHQWPATLVQPVGSPLSLECTVEGTSNPNLYWYRQAAGRGLQLLFYSVGIGQISSEVPQNLSASRPQDRQFILSSKKLLLSDSGFYLCACRAGVIRDEQFFGPGTRLTVL.

The chain recombines TRBV3-1 (or the pseudogene TRBV3-2) with TRBJ2-3, with D possibly matching TRBD1 (6 bases). The CDR3 covers 16 residues. Per germline, CDR1 LGHDT and CDR2 YNNKEL (reference sequence). Trimming left V 3 bases short and J 6 bases short, with 19 bases between. For the CDR3, the DNA is TGTGCCAGCAGCCAGGGGTTTACAGGGACCGGGGATACGCAGTATTTT. This codes for CASSQGFTGTGDTQYF.

This chain links TRBV11-3 with TRBJ2-7; the D is unclear. CDR1 and CDR2 from the germline V gene are SGHNT and YENEEA. Between the trimmed V and J ends, which lost 0 bases and 6 bases, there was a span of 9 bases. The CDR3 contains 13 residues. The CDR3 DNA follows: TGTGCCAGCAGCTTAGAGCTAACTGTCGAGCAGTACTTC. It encodes CASSLELTVEQYF.

The chain links TRBV19 to TRBJ1-1; D is ambiguous. This CDR3 has 14 amino acids. CDR1 and CDR2 (germline): LNHDA, SQIVND (reference sequence). V gave up 1 base and J gave up 1 base, with 7 bases separating them. CDR3 DNA sequence: TGTGCCAGTAGTATAGCCGCAGGGAACACTGAAGCTTTCTTT. Its protein is CASSIAAGNTEAFF.

This chain uses TRBV24-1 with TRBJ1-2, with 7 bases identical to TRBD1. The CDR3 length is 12 residues. Germline lookup yields CDR1 KGHDR and CDR2 SFDVKD. The V gene end was trimmed by 8 bases and the J gene end by 5 bases; junction bases not matched to a gene: 4. Here the CDR3 DNA reads TGTGCCACCACCCTGGGACAGTATGGCTACACCTTC. Translating it yields CATTLGQYGYTF.

The genes are TRBV19 and TRBJ2-1; 10 nucleotides agree with TRBD2. Germline CDR1 reads LNHDA; CDR2 reads SQIVND (reference sequence). The ends lost 0 bases at V and 0 bases at J; junction bases unmatched: 2. The length of the CDR3 is 17 residues. This CDR3 reads CASSIEASGSSYNEQFF. The CDR3 nucleotides are TGTGCCAGTAGTATAGAAGCTAGCGGGAGCTCCTACAATGAGCAGTTCTTC.

The gene calls are TRBV6-5 and TRBJ2-7; 8 nucleotides align to TRBD2. This CDR3 comprises 13 residues. The V and J ends lost 10 bases and 3 bases, in that order; junction bases with no gene match: 8. Germline V gene data show CDR1 as MNHEY and CDR2 as SVGAGI. In nucleotides, the CDR3 is TGTGCCACCAAACGGGGGGGAGTCTACGAGCAGTACTTC. Translation: CATKRGGVYEQYF.

The chain joins TRBV4-1 to TRBJ2-1; 10 nucleotides align to TRBD1. From germline, CDR1 is MGHRA and CDR2 YSYEKL. The CDR3 sequence is 16 residues long. J lost 10 bases, V lost 1 base, and 10 bases had no gene match. The DNA for the CDR3 is TGCGCCAGCAGCCAAGTGAGGACAGGGGGGATGCGGGAGCAGTTCTTC. It encodes CASSQVRTGGMREQFF.

V is TRBV19 and J is TRBJ2-1; 12 bases agree with TRBD2. Trimming took 3 bases from V and 4 from J; bases not matched to a gene: 1. This CDR3 region has 15 residues. Germline CDR1 LNHDA, CDR2 SQIVND (reference sequence). CDR3 residues: CASSMGLAGYNEQFF. DNA for the CDR3: TGTGCCAGTAGTATGGGACTAGCGGGTTACAATGAGCAGTTCTTC.

In its sample, this clone was seen once. This rearrangement joins TRBV5-4 to TRBJ2-1, with 8 positions matching TRBD1. V lost 2 bases to trimming and J lost 8 bases; unmatched junction nucleotides: 3. The CDR3 is made up of 13 amino acids. Looked up from germline, CDR1 is SGHNT and CDR2 is YYREEE (reference sequence). DNA for the CDR3: TGTGCCAGCAGCTTCGGACAGGGCGATGAGCAGTTCTTC. It translates to CASSFGQGDEQFF.